This T cell receptor beta chain was sequenced during a study of blood T cell repertoires in COVID-19. Looking at the study overall: Whether acute or convalescent, the COVID-19 samples came from the United States, Italy and Spain. The analysed material was cDNA or gDNA that came from T cells, B-cell-depleted T cells, or PBMCs.

The CDR3 totals 13 residues. Trimming removed 2 bases at V and 0 bases at J, with 5 bases between. In the authors' methods: For nucleated cells, counts were estimated from reference gene primer amplification. Method: immunoSEQ multiplex PCR; TCRdb's copy keeps in-frame clones and lacks some. The V and J calls and clone size are taken from that table; D and trimming were inferred from the DNA. The sample includes 100,000 to 150,000 clones, roughly three quarters seen only once; the top ten take 1.9%. The sample was peripheral blood. J is TRBJ2-7 and V is TRBV12-3 or TRBV12-4, with D possibly being TRBD1 (5 bases). The receptor comes from a woman aged 70-85 years with acute or convalescent COVID-19. The CDR3 DNA is TGTGCCAGCAGTTTACAGGGCTCCTACGAGCAGTACTTC. The encoded protein is CASSLQGSYEQYF.